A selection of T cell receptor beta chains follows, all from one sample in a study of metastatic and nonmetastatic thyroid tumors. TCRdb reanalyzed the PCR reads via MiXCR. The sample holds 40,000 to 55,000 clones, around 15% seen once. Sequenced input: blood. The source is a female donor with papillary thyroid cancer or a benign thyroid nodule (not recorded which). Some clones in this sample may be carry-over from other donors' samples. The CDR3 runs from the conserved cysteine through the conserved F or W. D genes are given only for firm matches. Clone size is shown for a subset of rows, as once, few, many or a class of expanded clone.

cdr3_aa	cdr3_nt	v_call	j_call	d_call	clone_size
CASSLGNGGYTF	TGCGCCAGCAGCTTGGGCAATGGTGGCTACACCTTC	TRBV5-1	TRBJ1-2	-	few
CAISGRTSGATNTDTQYF	TGTGCCATCAGTGGGCGGACTAGCGGCGCCACAAACACAGATACGCAGTATTTT	TRBV10-3	TRBJ2-3	TRBD2	many
CASRVAGPNTGELFF	TGTGCCAGCAGAGTAGCGGGCCCGAACACCGGGGAGCTGTTTTTT	TRBV13	TRBJ2-2	TRBD2	many
CARRPPFTGGVYGYTF	TGCGCCAGGAGGCCCCCTTTTACTGGTGGGGTATATGGCTACACCTTC	TRBV5-1	TRBJ1-2	-	many
CASSRRRGAGTF	TGTGCCAGCAGCAGAAGGCGGGGGGCCGGCACCTTC	TRBV3-1	TRBJ1-2	-	many
CATSDSRAGTISEQYF	TGTGCCACCAGTGACTCAAGGGCCGGGACCATCTCCGAGCAGTACTTC	TRBV24-1	TRBJ2-7	-	-
CATSTGQGVNQRHHF	TGTGCCACCAGCACGGGACAGGGCGTTAATCAGCGCCATCATTTT	TRBV15	TRBJ1-5	TRBD1	few
CASSPAGPNTGELFF	TGTGCCAGCAGCCCCGCGGGGCCTAACACCGGGGAGCTGTTTTTT	TRBV3-1	TRBJ2-2	-	-
CASTEDRGLSWANVLTF	TGTGCCAGCACCGAGGACAGGGGGCTCTCTTGGGCCAACGTCCTGACTTTC	TRBV6-2/TRBV6-3	TRBJ2-6	TRBD1	few
CASSAQTGFHEQFF	TGTGCCAGCAGTGCCCAGACAGGGTTCCATGAGCAGTTCTTC	TRBV12-3/TRBV12-4	TRBJ2-1	TRBD1	few
CASSPGQGDYGYTF	TGTGCCAGCAGCCCGGGGCAGGGGGACTATGGCTACACCTTC	TRBV11-2	TRBJ1-2	TRBD1	many
CASSPTGGVKDTQYF	TGTGCCAGCAGCCCGACCGGCGGGGTTAAAGATACGCAGTATTTT	TRBV7-3	TRBJ2-3	-	-
CASRQISSGANVLTF	TGTGCCAGCAGGCAGATATCCTCTGGGGCCAACGTCCTGACTTTC	TRBV28	TRBJ2-6	-	-
CASSSKRGQGRGDTQYF	TGTGCCAGTAGCTCAAAAAGGGGACAGGGGAGGGGAGATACGCAGTATTTT	TRBV11-2	TRBJ2-3	TRBD1	few
CASTAALSSYEQYF	TGTGCCAGCACTGCGGCACTGAGCTCCTACGAGCAGTACTTC	TRBV2	TRBJ2-7	-	-
CSARPSPNYGYTF	TGCAGTGCTAGGCCGAGTCCTAACTATGGCTACACCTTC	TRBV20-1	TRBJ1-2	-	-
CAGSSGITTNEKLFF	TGTGCCGGCAGCTCCGGAATAACAACTAATGAAAAACTGTTTTTT	TRBV7-8	TRBJ1-4	-	-
CASIWTSGRAGYEQYF	TGTGCCAGCATCTGGACTAGCGGGAGGGCAGGCTACGAGCAGTACTTC	TRBV6-1	TRBJ2-7	TRBD2	medium-sized
CASSFRFRGAYEQYF	TGTGCCAGCAGTTTTAGGTTTCGCGGCGCATACGAGCAGTACTTC	TRBV28	TRBJ2-7	-	many
CSAGSGTGGNSPLHF	TGCAGTGCTGGATCCGGGACAGGGGGAAATTCACCCCTCCACTTT	TRBV20-1	TRBJ1-6	TRBD1	many
CASSSGLAGELFF	TGTGCCAGCAGCTCAGGACTAGCCGGGGAGCTGTTTTTT	TRBV6-2/TRBV6-3	TRBJ2-2	TRBD2	many
CSARDEIQAEAFF	TGCAGTGCTAGAGATGAAATACAGGCAGAAGCTTTCTTT	TRBV20-1	TRBJ1-1	-	-
CACSRQGNYAYTF	TGTGCCTGCAGTCGACAGGGTAACTATGCCTACACCTTC	TRBV12-3/TRBV12-4	TRBJ1-2	TRBD1	few
CASSKGAPGNTIYF	TGTGCCAGCTCAAAGGGGGCGCCGGGAAACACCATATATTTT	TRBV18	TRBJ1-3	TRBD1	many
CASRALSGAAGELFF	TGTGCCAGCAGAGCCCTCTCGGGGGCCGCCGGGGAGCTGTTTTTT	TRBV7-9	TRBJ2-2	-	many
CASSETSGRSNEQSF	TGTGCCAGCAGTGAAACTAGCGGGAGATCCAATGAGCAGTCCTTC	TRBV6-1	TRBJ2-1	TRBD2	-